The 14 T cell receptor beta chains listed next were all sequenced from one sample in a study of response to subunit inactivated influenza vaccine. TCRdb independently ran MiXCR on the RT-PCR reads; one entry per CDR3 protein. The sample holds under 800,000 distinct CDR3 sequences, around 14% seen once. The material was PBMCs from blood, obtained 14 to 15 days before vaccination. These receptors were collected from a man aged 50 or older who received an inactivated influenza vaccine.

In this sample, this clonotype turned up a few times. This sequence joins TRBV28 and TRBJ2-1; D may be TRBD2 (5 bases). Germline V gene data show CDR1 as MDHEN and CDR2 as SYDVKM. V was shortened by 8 bases and J by 2 bases, with 13 bases between the two germline ends. The CDR3 consists of 14 residues. The CDR3 coding sequence is TGTGCCAGCGGATATTCCGGGGCCTACAATGAGCAGTTCTTC. Translating gives CASGYSGAYNEQFF. The full variable domain, with the rest looked up from reference TRBV28 and TRBJ2-1, is DVKVTQSSRYLVKRTGEKVFLECVQDMDHENMFWYRQDPGLGLRLIYFSYDVKMKEKGDIPEGYSVSREKKERFSLILESASTNQTSMYLCASGYSGAYNEQFFGPGTRLTVL.

This clonotype was recorded many times. This chain uses TRBV24-1 with TRBJ2-2, with 12 nucleotides matching TRBD1. Germline V gene data show CDR1 as KGHDR and CDR2 as SFDVKD. The V and J ends lost 5 bases and 6 bases, in that order; junction bases with no gene match: 12. The CDR3 runs to 18 residues. CDR3 amino acids: CATSAGQGASFLPGELFF. For the CDR3, the DNA is TGTGCCACCAGTGCGGGACAGGGGGCGAGTTTTTTGCCCGGGGAGCTGTTTTTT.

This clonotype was found many times. J is TRBJ2-2 and V is TRBV12-3 or TRBV12-4, with D unresolved. This CDR3 is 12 amino acids long. Trimming left V 2 bases short and J 7 bases short, with 5 bases between. CDR3 region: CASSLSGGELFF. The CDR3 coding sequence is TGTGCCAGCAGTTTAAGTGGCGGGGAGCTGTTTTTT.

The sample holds many counts of this clonotype. This chain links TRBV7-2 with TRBJ2-7; no firm D call. V lost 1 base and J 6 bases, leaving 10 bases between the germline ends. Germline V gene sequence: CDR1 SGHTA, CDR2 FQGNSA. This CDR3 has 13 residues. As DNA, the CDR3 is TGTGCCAGCAGCTTAGAGCCGGATTCCGAGCAGTACTTC. It encodes CASSLEPDSEQYF.

This clonotype was detected a few times. This chain connects TRBV6-5 to TRBJ2-1, with 8 bases fitting TRBD1. Germline CDR1 reads MNHEY; CDR2 reads SVGAGI. This CDR3 is built from 18 residues. The V segment lost 0 bases and the J segment 5 bases; nucleotides outside the gene matches: 12. The CDR3 bases are TGTGCCAGCAGTTACTCTCCGCCGTGGCAGGGGGCTAACAATGAGCAGTTCTTC. The encoded protein is CASSYSPPWQGANNEQFF.

The chain couples TRBV28 to TRBJ2-7; D is undetermined. Germline V lookup: CDR1 MDHEN, CDR2 SYDVKM. V lost 6 bases and J lost 0, with 15 bases in between. The CDR3 consists of 15 residues. In DNA, the CDR3 is TGTGCCAGCAGCCTTCTGGCAGTCCCCTCCTACGAGCAGTACTTC. Its protein product is CASSLLAVPSYEQYF.

This clonotype was seen a handful of times. The rearrangement links TRBV12-3 or TRBV12-4 to TRBJ2-3; D remains ambiguous. This CDR3 region has 15 residues. V shed 3 bases and J shed 5 bases, with 15 bases lying between them. The CDR3 sequence: CASSFPAPGGDTQYF. DNA of the CDR3: TGTGCCAGCAGTTTTCCAGCGCCGGGCGGAGATACGCAGTATTTT.

This clonotype was detected a few times. This chain connects TRBV7-2 to TRBJ1-3; D uncertain. The CDR3 totals 13 residues. Looked up from germline, CDR1 is SGHTA and CDR2 is FQGNSA. Trimming pared 5 bases from V and 6 bases from J, leaving 11 bases between. The CDR3 is CASSPGISNTIYF. The CDR3 nucleotides read TGTGCCAGCAGCCCCGGCATCTCAAACACCATATATTTT.

This clonotype was seen only a few times. The chain uses TRBV12-3 or TRBV12-4 and TRBJ2-3, with D possibly TRBD2 on 7 matching bases. CDR3 length equals 15 residues. V shed 3 bases and J shed 4 bases, with 14 bases lying between them. Here the CDR3 reads CASSLLRGPADTQYF. CDR3 in DNA: TGTGCCAGCAGTTTGTTGCGGGGGCCGGCAGATACGCAGTATTTT.

This clonotype was observed a few times. The V and J genes are TRBV29-1 and TRBJ2-5; D is perhaps TRBD2 (6 bases). Trimming cost V 8 bases and J 7 bases, with 20 bases left between them. This CDR3 contains 13 residues. CDR1 and CDR2 (germline): SQVTM, ANQGSEA. CDR3 residues: CSIQTGLGGTQYF. DNA for the CDR3: TGCAGCATACAGACGGGTTTGGGGGGGACCCAGTACTTC.

A word on this clonotype: Germline is not matched at one junction end, which may reflect a read error. The chain employs TRBV30 and TRBJ2-7; D perhaps matches TRBD1 (5 bases). CDR3 length: 12 residues. The germline V gene has CDR1 GTSNPN and CDR2 SVGIG (reference sequence). The CDR3 sequence is CAWMGPLGMLNF. Written as DNA, the CDR3 is TGTGCCTGGATGGGGCCTTTAGGGATGCTGAACTTC.

This clonotype was detected a few times. The chain couples TRBV5-5 to TRBJ2-7; 7 positions agree with TRBD1. There are 13 residues in the CDR3. The ends lost 5 bases at V and 4 bases at J; junction bases unmatched: 6. Germline CDR1 SGHKS, CDR2 YYEKEE (reference sequence). This CDR3 reads CASSTPTGYEQYF. The CDR3 DNA reads TGTGCCAGCAGTACCCCGACAGGGTACGAGCAGTACTTC.

The V gene is TRBV5-1, the J gene TRBJ1-5, with 10 positions matching TRBD1. V lost 1 base to trimming and J lost 5 bases; unmatched junction nucleotides: 6. This CDR3 comprises 16 residues. CDR1 and CDR2 (germline): SGHRS, YFSETQ. The CDR3 loop is CASSLTGGQGDQPQHF. The CDR3 DNA is TGCGCCAGCAGCTTGACGGGAGGACAGGGGGATCAGCCCCAGCATTTT. The entire variable domain, with the rest obtained from reference TRBV5-1 and TRBJ1-5, is as follows: KAGVTQTPRYLIKTRGQQVTLSCSPISGHRSVSWYQQTPGQGLQFLFEYFSETQRNKGNFPGRFSGRQFSNSRSEMNVSTLELGDSALYLCASSLTGGQGDQPQHFGDGTRLSIL.

This clonotype was picked up a small number of times. The rearrangement joins TRBV7-2 to TRBJ2-1; a weak D match, TRBD2 (6 bases). CDR3 size: 18 residues. The V gene lost 0 bases and the J gene lost 6 bases, with 21 bases spanning the gap. CDR1 is SGHTA and CDR2 is FQGNSA in the germline V gene. The CDR3 sequence is CASSLALRVAALFNEQFF. Here the CDR3 DNA reads TGTGCCAGCAGCTTAGCGCTCCGGGTAGCGGCCCTTTTCAATGAGCAGTTCTTC.